This passage covers 18 T cell receptor beta chains from one sample sequenced in a study of beta chain features in type 1 diabetes. Their recognized antigens are unknown. General study points: Moderate but significant shortening of TCRB CDR3s was recorded in all four CD4+ subsets from Type 1 diabetes patients.

Investigators reverse transcribed all isolated RNA, so they sequenced expressed TCRB transcripts. Clones were sequenced by immunoSEQ multiplex PCR, and TCRdb holds only the in-frame ones, with some missing. The sample comprises approximately 730,000 clones, around an eighth of which are singletons, and 0.02% to 0.025% rests with the top ten. The material sequenced was naive CD4+ T cells from blood. These receptors were obtained from a man between 18 and 35 years old with type 1 diabetes.

This chain connects TRBV5-1 to TRBJ2-5; weak D call: TRBD2 (6 bases). CDR3 length equals 15 residues. V lost 1 base and J 7 bases, leaving 17 bases between the germline ends. Germline V lookup: CDR1 SGHRS, CDR2 YFSETQ. The CDR3 reads CASSLMYSEEGTQYF. The CDR3 bases are TGCGCCAGCAGCTTGATGTACTCCGAGGAGGGGACCCAGTACTTC.

The V call is TRBV7-9, the J call TRBJ2-5, with 8 bases lining up with TRBD1. Germline lookup yields CDR1 SEHNR and CDR2 FQNEAQ (reference sequence). Losses at the gene ends were 5 bases for V and 4 bases for J; bases not matched to a gene: 6. This CDR3 region has 14 residues. This CDR3 is CASSPLTGAETQYF. DNA of the CDR3: TGTGCCAGCAGCCCCCTGACAGGGGCAGAGACCCAGTACTTC. The full variable domain, completed using reference TRBV7-9 and TRBJ2-5, is DTGVSQNPRHKITKRGQNVTFRCDPISEHNRLYWYRQTLGQGPEFLTYFQNEAQLEKSRLLSDRFSAERPKGSFSTLEIQRTEQGDSAMYLCASSPLTGAETQYFGPGTRLLVL.

DNA for the CDR3: TGTGCCAGCAGCTTGACAGGGGCTGCAGATACGCAGTATTTT. Translated: CASSLTGAADTQYF. The chain carries TRBV7-2 and TRBJ2-3, with 8 bases lining up with TRBD1. V gave up 3 bases and J gave up 4 bases; unmatched junction bases: 3. CDR1 and CDR2 (germline): SGHTA, FQGNSA. The CDR3 is made up of 14 amino acids.

The V and J genes are TRBV15 and TRBJ2-2, with no clear D. V lost 5 bases and J lost 5, with 18 bases in between. The CDR3 length is 16 residues. Germline CDR1 and CDR2: LNHNV and YYDKDF (reference sequence). CDR3 in amino acids: CATSPRQDVSTGELFF. Written as DNA, the CDR3 is TGTGCCACCAGCCCCCGCCAGGACGTCTCTACCGGGGAGCTGTTTTTT.

The chain uses TRBV5-6 and TRBJ2-3; TRBD1 is a possible D gene (6 bases). V was trimmed by 5 bases and J by 5 bases, leaving 9 bases between them. The CDR3 is 12 amino acids. The germline V gene encodes CDR1 SGHDT and CDR2 YYEEEE. CDR3 loop: CASREQGDTQYF. The CDR3 DNA reads TGTGCCAGCAGGGAACAGGGAGATACGCAGTATTTT. Full variable domain (outside the CDR3, taken from reference TRBV5-6 and TRBJ2-3): DAGVTQSPTHLIKTRGQQVTLRCSPKSGHDTVSWYQQALGQGPQFIFQYYEEEERQRGNFPDRFSGHQFPNYSSELNVNALLLGDSALYLCASREQGDTQYFGPGTRLTVL.

The chain links TRBV27 to TRBJ1-1; D might be TRBD1 (6 bases). Germline CDR1 reads MNHEY; CDR2 reads SMNVEV (reference sequence). This CDR3 spans 13 amino acids. Trimming took off 6 bases at V and 5 bases at J, with 13 bases between the two ends. This chain's CDR3 is CASRSGVGTEAFF. The CDR3 nucleotides are TGTGCCAGCAGGTCAGGGGTAGGTACTGAAGCTTTCTTT.

The genes are TRBV6-5 and TRBJ1-1; possible D gene TRBD1, 6 bases. Trimming left V 4 bases short and J 0 bases short, with 9 bases between. The CDR3 is made up of 14 amino acids. The germline V gene has CDR1 MNHEY and CDR2 SVGAGI. The CDR3 nucleotides read TGTGCCAGCAGTTCGGCAGGGGTGAACACTGAAGCTTTCTTT. Its protein product is CASSSAGVNTEAFF.

The table lists this clone with a few counts. The V call is TRBV4-2, the J call TRBJ1-2; D is uncertain. Germline V gene data show CDR1 as LGHNA and CDR2 as YNFKEQ. CDR3 length: 14 amino acids. The ends were cut back, 0 bases at V and 6 bases at J, with 11 bases in the middle. The CDR3 DNA reads as TGTGCCAGCAGCCAAGATCGGGGTTGGGATGGCTACACCTTC. It is translated as CASSQDRGWDGYTF.

V and J are TRBV11-2 and TRBJ2-2; tentatively, D is TRBD2 (5 bases). In germline, CDR1 is SGHAT, CDR2 FQNNGV. The CDR3 has 15 amino acids. V lost 0 bases and J lost 4, with 9 bases in between. In nucleotides, the CDR3 is TGTGCCAGCAGCTTAGAAGACTATACCACCGGGGAGCTGTTTTTT. Its translation: CASSLEDYTTGELFF.

This chain connects TRBV4-1 to TRBJ1-2, with D possibly TRBD1 on 5 matching bases. Trimming took off 3 bases at V and 4 bases at J, with 18 bases between the two ends. Germline CDR1 MGHRA, CDR2 YSYEKL. The CDR3 extends over 16 amino acids. CDR3 sequence: CASSHDTQTGSYGYTF. CDR3 DNA: TGCGCCAGCAGCCATGATACCCAAACAGGATCCTATGGCTACACCTTC.

This rearrangement joins TRBV30 to TRBJ1-6; D not resolved. The CDR3 runs 15 residues. Germline CDR1 is GTSNPN and CDR2 is SVGIG (reference sequence). The ends were cut back, 0 bases at V and 5 bases at J, with 11 bases in the middle. Written as DNA, the CDR3 is TGTGCCTGGAGTGTGTTACAGAGTCATAATTCACCCCTCCACTTT. The encoded protein is CAWSVLQSHNSPLHF. The full variable domain, with the rest looked up from reference TRBV30 and TRBJ1-6, is SQTIHQWPATLVQPVGSPLSLECTVEGTSNPNLYWYRQAAGRGLQLLFYSVGIGQISSEVPQNLSASRPQDRQFILSSKKLLLSDSGFYLCAWSVLQSHNSPLHFGNGTRLTVT.

V usage is TRBV7-9 and J usage is TRBJ2-3, with 9 bases identical to TRBD2. Germline V lookup: CDR1 SEHNR, CDR2 FQNEAQ (reference sequence). Trimming took 8 bases from V and 2 from J; bases not matched to a gene: 11. The CDR3 totals 16 residues. The CDR3 loop reads CASPSSSGAYTDTQYF. CDR3 sequence (DNA): TGTGCCAGCCCCTCATCTAGCGGGGCTTACACAGATACGCAGTATTTT.

This clone was found a few times. The chain links TRBV7-9 to TRBJ1-2; possible D gene TRBD1, 5 bases. V lost 3 bases and J 5 bases, leaving 16 bases between the germline ends. The CDR3 covers 15 residues. CDR1 and CDR2 from the germline V gene are SEHNR and FQNEAQ (reference sequence). CDR3 residues: CASSFGGGDQYGYTF. In nucleotides, the CDR3 is TGTGCCAGCAGCTTCGGCGGGGGTGATCAGTATGGCTACACCTTC.

V usage is TRBV7-9 and J usage is TRBJ2-3; the D gene is possibly TRBD2 (5 bases). V lost 3 bases, J lost 6 bases, and 16 bases lay in between. CDR3 length equals 15 residues. Germline values: CDR1 SEHNR, CDR2 FQNEAQ (reference sequence). The CDR3: CASSFGSGLSDTQYF. DNA of the CDR3: TGTGCCAGCAGCTTCGGGTCAGGACTCAGCGATACGCAGTATTTT.

The V and J genes are TRBV9 and TRBJ1-2; the match to TRBD1 covers 7 bases. Per germline, CDR1 SGDLS and CDR2 YYNGEE. Trimming cost V 4 bases and J 3 bases; bases outside gene matches: 6. The CDR3 is 14 residues long. The CDR3 DNA is TGTGCCAGCAGCCCTGGACAGGATCACTATGGCTACACCTTC. Translated: CASSPGQDHYGYTF. Drawing the rest from reference TRBV9 and TRBJ1-2, the complete variable domain is DSGVTQTPKHLITATGQRVTLRCSPRSGDLSVYWYQQSLDQGLQFLIQYYNGEERAKGNILERFSAQQFPDLHSELNLSSLELGDSALYFCASSPGQDHYGYTFGSGTRLTVV.

This chain joins TRBV5-1 and TRBJ1-4, with D possibly matching TRBD1 (5 bases). CDR1 is SGHRS, CDR2 YFSETQ, per germline. This CDR3 has 15 residues. Trimming removed 7 bases from V and 0 bases from J, with 13 bases in between. Here the CDR3 DNA reads TGCGCCAGCGGCGACGACAGTGCAACTAATGAAAAACTGTTTTTT. It is translated as CASGDDSATNEKLFF. Variable domain in full (rest from reference TRBV5-1 and TRBJ1-4): KAGVTQTPRYLIKTRGQQVTLSCSPISGHRSVSWYQQTPGQGLQFLFEYFSETQRNKGNFPGRFSGRQFSNSRSEMNVSTLELGDSALYLCASGDDSATNEKLFFGSGTQLSVL.

This clone was seen more than once but under ten times. The rearrangement links TRBV15 to TRBJ2-7; 7 bases are shared with TRBD1. The CDR3 consists of 15 residues. Germline CDR1 is LNHNV and CDR2 is YYDKDF (reference sequence). V gave up 3 bases and J gave up 2 bases; unmatched junction bases: 7. DNA for the CDR3: TGTGCCACCAGCAGCCAGGGACAGAGAACCTACGAGCAGTACTTC. Translating it yields CATSSQGQRTYEQYF.

The chain carries TRBV30 and TRBJ2-5, with 7 bases matching TRBD2. V lost 3 bases and J lost 4; bases outside the gene matches: 11. The CDR3 runs to 15 residues. Germline-derived CDR1 and CDR2 are GTSNPN and SVGIG (reference sequence). DNA for the CDR3: TGTGCCTGGAGGGGAGGGCAGGTCGCCCGAGAGACCCAGTACTTC. It codes for CAWRGGQVARETQYF.